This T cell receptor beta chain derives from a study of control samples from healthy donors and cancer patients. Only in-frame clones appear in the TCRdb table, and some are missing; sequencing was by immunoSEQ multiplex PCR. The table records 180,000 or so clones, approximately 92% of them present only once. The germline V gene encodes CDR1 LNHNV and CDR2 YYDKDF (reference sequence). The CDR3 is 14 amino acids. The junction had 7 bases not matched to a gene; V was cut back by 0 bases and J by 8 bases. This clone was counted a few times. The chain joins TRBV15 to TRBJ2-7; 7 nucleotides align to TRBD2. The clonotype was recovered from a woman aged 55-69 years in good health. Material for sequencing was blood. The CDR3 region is CATSRDHDGGKQYF. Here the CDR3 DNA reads TGTGCCACCAGCAGAGATCACGACGGGGGGAAGCAGTACTTC.